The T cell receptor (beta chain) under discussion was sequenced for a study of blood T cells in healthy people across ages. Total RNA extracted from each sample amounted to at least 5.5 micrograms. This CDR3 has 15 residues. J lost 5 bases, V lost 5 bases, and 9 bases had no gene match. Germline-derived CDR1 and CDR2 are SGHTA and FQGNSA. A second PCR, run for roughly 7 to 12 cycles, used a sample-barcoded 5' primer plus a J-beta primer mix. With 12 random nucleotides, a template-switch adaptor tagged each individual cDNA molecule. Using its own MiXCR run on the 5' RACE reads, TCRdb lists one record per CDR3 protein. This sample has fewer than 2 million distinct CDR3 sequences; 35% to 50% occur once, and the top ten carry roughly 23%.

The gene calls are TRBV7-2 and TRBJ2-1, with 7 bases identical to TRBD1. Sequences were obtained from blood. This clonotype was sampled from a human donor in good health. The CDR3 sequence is CASSLGTARNNEQFF. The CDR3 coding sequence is TGTGCCAGCAGCCTAGGGACAGCCAGAAACAATGAGCAGTTCTTC.